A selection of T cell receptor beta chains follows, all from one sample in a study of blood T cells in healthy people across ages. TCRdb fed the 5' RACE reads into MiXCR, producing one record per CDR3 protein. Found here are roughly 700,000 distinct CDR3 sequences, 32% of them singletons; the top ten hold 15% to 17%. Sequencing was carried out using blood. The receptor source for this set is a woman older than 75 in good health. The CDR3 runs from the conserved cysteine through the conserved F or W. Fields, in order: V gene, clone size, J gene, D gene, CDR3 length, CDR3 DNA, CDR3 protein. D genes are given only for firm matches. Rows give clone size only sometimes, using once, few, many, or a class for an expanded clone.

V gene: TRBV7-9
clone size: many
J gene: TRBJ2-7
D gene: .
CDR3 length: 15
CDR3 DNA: TGTGCCAGCAGCTTAGGACGACAGGTCTCCTACGAGCAGTACTTC
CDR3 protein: CASSLGRQVSYEQYF

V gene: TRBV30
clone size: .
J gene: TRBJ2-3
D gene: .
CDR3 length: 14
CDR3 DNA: TGTGCCTCCTCTCGGGACGGGTACACAGATACGCAGTATTTT
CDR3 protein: CASSRDGYTDTQYF

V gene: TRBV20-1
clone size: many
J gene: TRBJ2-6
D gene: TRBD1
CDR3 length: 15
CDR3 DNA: TGCAGTGCTAGTGAGGGGGCGACTGGGGCCAACGTCCTGACTTTC
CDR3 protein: CSASEGATGANVLTF

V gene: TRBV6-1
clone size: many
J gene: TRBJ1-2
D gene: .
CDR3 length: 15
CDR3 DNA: TGTGCCAGCAGTGAAGAAGGGGGGGGGACCGGCGGCTACACCTTC
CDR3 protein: CASSEEGGGTGGYTF

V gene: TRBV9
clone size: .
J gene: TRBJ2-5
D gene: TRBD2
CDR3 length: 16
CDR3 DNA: TGTGCCAGCAGCGTAACAGCGGGGGGTTCGGGGGAGACCCAGTACTTC
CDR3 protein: CASSVTAGGSGETQYF

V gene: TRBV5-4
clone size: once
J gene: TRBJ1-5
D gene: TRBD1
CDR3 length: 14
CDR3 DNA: TGTGCCAGCAGCCCCGACAGGGGAGTACAGCCCCAGCATTTT
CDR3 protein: CASSPDRGVQPQHF

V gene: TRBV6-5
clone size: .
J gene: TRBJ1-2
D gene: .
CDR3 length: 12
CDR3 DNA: TGTGCCAGCAGTTACTCGGGGGGGGGCCACACCTTC
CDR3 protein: CASSYSGGGHTF

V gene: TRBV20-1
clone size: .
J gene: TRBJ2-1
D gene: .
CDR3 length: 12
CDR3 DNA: TGCAGTGCTAGAGGGTCCTACAATGAGCAGTTCTTC
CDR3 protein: CSARGSYNEQFF

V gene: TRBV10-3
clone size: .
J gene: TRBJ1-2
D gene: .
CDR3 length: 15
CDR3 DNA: TGTGCCATCAGTGAACCAACAGGGAGGGGACATGGCTACACCTTC
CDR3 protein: CAISEPTGRGHGYTF

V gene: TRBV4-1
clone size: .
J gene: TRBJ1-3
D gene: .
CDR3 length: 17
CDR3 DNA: TGCGCCAGCAGCCCAGAGGGGGGATCCGGAGTAGGAAACACCATATATTTT
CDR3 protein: CASSPEGGSGVGNTIYF

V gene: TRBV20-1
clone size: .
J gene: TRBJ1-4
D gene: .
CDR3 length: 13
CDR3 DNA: TGCAGTGCTAGGGGGCTGTTTGATGAAAAACTGTTTTTT
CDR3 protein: CSARGLFDEKLFF

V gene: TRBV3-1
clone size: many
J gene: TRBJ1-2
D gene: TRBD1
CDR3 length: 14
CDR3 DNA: TGTGCCAGCAGCCCGGGACAGGGAATTAGTGGCTACACCTTC
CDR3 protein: CASSPGQGISGYTF

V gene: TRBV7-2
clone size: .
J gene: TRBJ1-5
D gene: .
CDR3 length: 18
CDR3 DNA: TGTGCCAGCAGCTTTAAGACGGCACCCGGCTATAGCAATCAGCCCCAGCATTTT
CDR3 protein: CASSFKTAPGYSNQPQHF

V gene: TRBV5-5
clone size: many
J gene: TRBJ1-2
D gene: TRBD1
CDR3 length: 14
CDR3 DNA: TGTGCCAGCAGCCATACGGACAGGAACTATGGCTACACCTTC
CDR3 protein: CASSHTDRNYGYTF

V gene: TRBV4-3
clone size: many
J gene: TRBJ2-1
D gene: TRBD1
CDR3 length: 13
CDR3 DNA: TGCGCCAGCAGCTCCTACAGGGGGAATGAGCAGTTCTTC
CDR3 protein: CASSSYRGNEQFF

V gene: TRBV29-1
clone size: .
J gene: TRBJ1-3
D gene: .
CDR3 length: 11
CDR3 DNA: TGCAGCGTTGAAGACTACCGGGAGATATATTTT
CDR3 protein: CSVEDYREIYF

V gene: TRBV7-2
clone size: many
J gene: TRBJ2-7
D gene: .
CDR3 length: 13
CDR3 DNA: TGTGCCAGCAGCCTGGTTCAGACCTACGAGCAGTACTTC
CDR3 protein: CASSLVQTYEQYF

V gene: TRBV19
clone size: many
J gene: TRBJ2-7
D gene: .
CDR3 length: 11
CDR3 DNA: TGTGCCAGTACGGGCGGGCACGAGCAGTACTTC
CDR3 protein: CASTGGHEQYF

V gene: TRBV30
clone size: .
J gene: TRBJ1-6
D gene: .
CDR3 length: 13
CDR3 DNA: TGTGCCTGGAGGCGGGGGCGTAATTCACCCCTCCACTTT
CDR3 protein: CAWRRGRNSPLHF

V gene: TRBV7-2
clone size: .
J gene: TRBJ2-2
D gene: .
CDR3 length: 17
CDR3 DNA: TGTGCCAGCAGTTTTATTGGGGGGACCTCGAACACCGGGGGGCTGTTTTTT
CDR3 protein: CASSFIGGTSNTGGLFF

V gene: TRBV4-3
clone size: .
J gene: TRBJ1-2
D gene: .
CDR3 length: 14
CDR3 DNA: TGCGCCAGCAAGACTACTGGGTTGGGAAATGGCTACACCTTC
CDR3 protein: CASKTTGLGNGYTF

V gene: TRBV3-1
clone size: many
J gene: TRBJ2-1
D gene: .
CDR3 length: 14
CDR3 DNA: TGTGCCAGCAGCCTAACACAGAGTTACAATGAGCAGTTCTTC
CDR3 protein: CASSLTQSYNEQFF

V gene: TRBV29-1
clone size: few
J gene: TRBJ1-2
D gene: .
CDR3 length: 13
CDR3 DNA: TGCGCGGTCCAGCTGGGACCCGACTATGGCTACACCTTC
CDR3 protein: CAVQLGPDYGYTF

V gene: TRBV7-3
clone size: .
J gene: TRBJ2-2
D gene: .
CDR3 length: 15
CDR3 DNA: TGTGCCAGCAGCTTACGGCCGGTGGGCACCGGGGAGCTGTTTTTT
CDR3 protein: CASSLRPVGTGELFF

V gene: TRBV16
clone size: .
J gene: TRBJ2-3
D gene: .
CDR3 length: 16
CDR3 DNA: TGTGCCAGCAACCAATGGGCACCCGGAAGCACAGATACGCAGTATTTT
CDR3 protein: CASNQWAPGSTDTQYF

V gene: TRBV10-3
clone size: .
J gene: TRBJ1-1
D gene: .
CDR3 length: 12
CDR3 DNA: TGTACCACCTCTCCCTTGAACACTGAAGCTTTCTTT
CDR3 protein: CTTSPLNTEAFF

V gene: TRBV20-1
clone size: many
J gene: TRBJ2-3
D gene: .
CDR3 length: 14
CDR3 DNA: TGCAGTGGCGAGGGGGGGCCGAGCACAGATACGCAGTATTTT
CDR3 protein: CSGEGGPSTDTQYF

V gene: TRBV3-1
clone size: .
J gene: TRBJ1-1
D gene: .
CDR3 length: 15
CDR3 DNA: TGTGCCAGCAGCCAAGATCGTTACTTGAACACTGAAGCTTTCTTT
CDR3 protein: CASSQDRYLNTEAFF

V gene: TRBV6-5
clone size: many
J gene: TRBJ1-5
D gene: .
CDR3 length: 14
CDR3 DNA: TGTGCCAGCAGCCTTGGCCAGGGCCATCAGCCCCAGCATTTT
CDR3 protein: CASSLGQGHQPQHF

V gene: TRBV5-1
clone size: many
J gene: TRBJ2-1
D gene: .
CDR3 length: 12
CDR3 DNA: TGCGCCAGCAGCTTACTAGCAGATGAGCAGTTCTTC
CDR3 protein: CASSLLADEQFF

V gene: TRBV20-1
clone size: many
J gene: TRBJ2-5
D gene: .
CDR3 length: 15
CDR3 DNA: TGCAGTGCTAGAGATGGAAGGGCATACCAAGAGACCCAGTACTTC
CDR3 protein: CSARDGRAYQETQYF